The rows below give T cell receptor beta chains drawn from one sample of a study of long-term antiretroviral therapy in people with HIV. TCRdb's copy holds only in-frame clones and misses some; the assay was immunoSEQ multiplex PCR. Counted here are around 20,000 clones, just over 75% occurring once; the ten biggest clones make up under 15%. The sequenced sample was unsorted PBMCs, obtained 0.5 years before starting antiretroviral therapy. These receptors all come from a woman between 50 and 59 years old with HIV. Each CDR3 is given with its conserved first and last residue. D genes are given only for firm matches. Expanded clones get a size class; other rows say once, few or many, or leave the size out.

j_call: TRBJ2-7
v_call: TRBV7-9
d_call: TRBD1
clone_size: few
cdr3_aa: CASSWTGFEQYF
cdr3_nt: TGTGCCAGCAGTTGGACAGGGTTCGAGCAGTACTTC

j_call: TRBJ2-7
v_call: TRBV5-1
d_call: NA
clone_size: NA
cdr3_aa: CASSSGDALSYEQYF
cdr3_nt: TGCGCCAGCAGCTCCGGGGACGCCCTCTCCTACGAGCAGTACTTC

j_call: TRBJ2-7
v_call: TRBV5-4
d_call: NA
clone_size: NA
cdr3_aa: CASSRDSYEQYF
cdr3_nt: TGTGCCAGCAGCCGGGACTCCTACGAGCAGTACTTC

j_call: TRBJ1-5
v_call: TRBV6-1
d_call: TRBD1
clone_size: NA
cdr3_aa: CASSEGEGGINQPQHF
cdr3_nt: TGTGCCAGCAGTGAAGGAGAAGGGGGCATCAATCAGCCCCAGCATTTT

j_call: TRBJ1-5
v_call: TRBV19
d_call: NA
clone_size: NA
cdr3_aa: CASSITGLWDPQHF
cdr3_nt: TGTGCCAGTAGTATTACCGGGCTCTGGGACCCCCAGCATTTT

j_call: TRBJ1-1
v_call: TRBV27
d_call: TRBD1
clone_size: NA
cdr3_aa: CASSLSGGVEAFF
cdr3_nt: TGTGCCAGCAGTTTATCAGGGGGCGTTGAAGCTTTCTTT

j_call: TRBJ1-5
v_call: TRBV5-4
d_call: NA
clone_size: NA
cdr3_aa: CASSLGSNQPQHF
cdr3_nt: TGTGCCAGCAGCTTGGGCAGCAATCAGCCCCAGCATTTT

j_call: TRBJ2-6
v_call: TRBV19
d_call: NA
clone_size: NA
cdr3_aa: CASSMIRWGTSGANVLTF
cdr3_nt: TGTGCCAGTAGTATGATTCGGTGGGGTACCTCAGGGGCCAACGTCCTGACTTTC

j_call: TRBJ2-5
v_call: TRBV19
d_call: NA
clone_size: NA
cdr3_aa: CASSARTGRVQETQYF
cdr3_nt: TGTGCCAGTAGTGCAAGGACAGGGAGGGTTCAAGAGACCCAGTACTTC

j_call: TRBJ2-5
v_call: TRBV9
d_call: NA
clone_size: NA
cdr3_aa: CASSVGLPGGAQETQYF
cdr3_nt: TGTGCCAGCAGCGTAGGACTCCCCGGGGGCGCCCAAGAGACCCAGTACTTC

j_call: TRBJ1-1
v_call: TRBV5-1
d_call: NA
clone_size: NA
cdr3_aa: CASWSGVNTEAFF
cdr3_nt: TGCGCCAGTTGGTCAGGGGTGAACACTGAAGCTTTCTTT

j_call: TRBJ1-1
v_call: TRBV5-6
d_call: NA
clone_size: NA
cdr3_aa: CASSLVGRRGTEAFF
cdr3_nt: TGTGCCAGCAGCTTGGTGGGCAGGCGTGGCACTGAAGCTTTCTTT

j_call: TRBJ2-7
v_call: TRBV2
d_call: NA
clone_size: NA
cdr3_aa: CASSAARGGYEQYF
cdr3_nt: TGTGCCAGCAGTGCAGCCAGGGGGGGTTACGAGCAGTACTTC

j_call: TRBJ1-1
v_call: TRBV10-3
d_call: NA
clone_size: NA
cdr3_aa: CAISPIGNTEAFF
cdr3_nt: TGTGCCATCAGTCCTATCGGAAACACTGAAGCTTTCTTT

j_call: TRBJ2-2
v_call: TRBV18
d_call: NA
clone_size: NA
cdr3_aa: CASSLGRYTGELFF
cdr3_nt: TGTGCCAGCTCACTGGGACGGTACACCGGGGAGCTGTTTTTT

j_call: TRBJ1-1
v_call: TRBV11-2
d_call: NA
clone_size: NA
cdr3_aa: CASSLYTEAFF
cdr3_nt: TGTGCCAGCAGCTTATACACTGAAGCTTTCTTT

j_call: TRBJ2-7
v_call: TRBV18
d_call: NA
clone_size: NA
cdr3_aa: CASSPPIWDDSYEQYF
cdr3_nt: TGTGCCAGCTCACCACCAATTTGGGACGACTCCTACGAGCAGTACTTC

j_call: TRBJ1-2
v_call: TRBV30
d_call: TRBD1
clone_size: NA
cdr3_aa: CAWSDGTGGPSNYGYTF
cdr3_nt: TGTGCCTGGAGTGACGGGACAGGGGGCCCCTCTAACTATGGCTACACCTTC

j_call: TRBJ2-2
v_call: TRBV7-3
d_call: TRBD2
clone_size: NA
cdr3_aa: CASSLYGGGAQTGELFF
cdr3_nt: TGTGCCAGCAGCTTATATGGCGGGGGGGCCCAAACCGGGGAGCTGTTTTTT

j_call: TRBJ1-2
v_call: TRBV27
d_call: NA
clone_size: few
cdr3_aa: CASSFGTAYGYTF
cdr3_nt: TGTGCCAGCAGTTTTGGGACTGCCTATGGCTACACCTTC

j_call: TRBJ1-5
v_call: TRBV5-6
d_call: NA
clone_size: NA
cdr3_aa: CASSSGGDAQPQHF
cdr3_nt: TGTGCCAGCAGCTCCGGAGGGGACGCTCAGCCCCAGCATTTT

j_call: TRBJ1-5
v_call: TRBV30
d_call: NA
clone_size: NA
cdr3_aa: CAWAGRPNQPQHF
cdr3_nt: TGTGCCTGGGCAGGGCGGCCCAATCAGCCCCAGCATTTT

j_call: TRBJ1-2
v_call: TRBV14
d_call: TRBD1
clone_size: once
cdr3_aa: CASRLGQGADGYTF
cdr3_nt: TGTGCCAGCAGACTTGGACAGGGGGCAGATGGCTACACCTTC

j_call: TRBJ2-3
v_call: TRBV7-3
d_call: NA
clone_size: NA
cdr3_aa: CASSLAAGLTDTQYF
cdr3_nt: TGTGCCAGCAGCTTAGCGGCAGGACTCACAGATACGCAGTATTTT

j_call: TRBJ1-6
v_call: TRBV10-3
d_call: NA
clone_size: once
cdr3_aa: CAISELDNSPLHF
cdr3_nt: TGTGCCATCAGTGAGTTAGATAATTCACCCCTCCACTTT

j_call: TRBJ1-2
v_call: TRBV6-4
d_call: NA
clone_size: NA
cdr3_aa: CASSESGSYGYTF
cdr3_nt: TGTGCCAGCAGTGAGTCGGGCAGCTATGGCTACACCTTC